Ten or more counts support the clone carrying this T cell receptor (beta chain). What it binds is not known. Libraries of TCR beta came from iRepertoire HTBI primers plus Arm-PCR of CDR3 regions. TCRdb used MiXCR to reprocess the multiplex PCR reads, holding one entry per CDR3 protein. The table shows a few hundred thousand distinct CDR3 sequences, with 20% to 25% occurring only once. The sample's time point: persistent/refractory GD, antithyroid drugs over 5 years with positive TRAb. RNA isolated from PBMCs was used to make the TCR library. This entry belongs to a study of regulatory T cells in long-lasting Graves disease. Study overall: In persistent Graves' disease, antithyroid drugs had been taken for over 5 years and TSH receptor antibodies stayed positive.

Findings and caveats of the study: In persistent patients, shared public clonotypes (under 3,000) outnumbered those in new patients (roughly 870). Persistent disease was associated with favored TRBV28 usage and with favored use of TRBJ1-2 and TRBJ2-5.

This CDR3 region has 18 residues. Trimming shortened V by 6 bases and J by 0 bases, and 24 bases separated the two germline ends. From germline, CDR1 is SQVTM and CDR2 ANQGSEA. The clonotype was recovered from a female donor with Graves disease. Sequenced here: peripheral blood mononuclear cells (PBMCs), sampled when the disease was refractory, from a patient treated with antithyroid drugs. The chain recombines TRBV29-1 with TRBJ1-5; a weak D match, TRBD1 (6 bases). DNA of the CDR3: TGCAGCGTCGAGAGGATAGACAGGAGCTCATATAGCAATCAGCCCCAGCATTTT. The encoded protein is CSVERIDRSSYSNQPQHF.